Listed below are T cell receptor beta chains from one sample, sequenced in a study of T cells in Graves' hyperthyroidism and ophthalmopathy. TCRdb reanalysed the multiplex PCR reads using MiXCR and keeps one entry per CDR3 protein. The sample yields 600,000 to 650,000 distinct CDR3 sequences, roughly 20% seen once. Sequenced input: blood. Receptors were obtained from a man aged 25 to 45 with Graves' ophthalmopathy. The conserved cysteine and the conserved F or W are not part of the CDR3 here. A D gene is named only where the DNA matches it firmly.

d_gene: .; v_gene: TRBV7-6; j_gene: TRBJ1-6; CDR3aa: ASSLDAVPNSPLH
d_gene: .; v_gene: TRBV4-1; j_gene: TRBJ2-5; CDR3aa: ASSQVPSQETQY
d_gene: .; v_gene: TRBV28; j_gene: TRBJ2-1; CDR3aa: ASSGDGGKYNEQF
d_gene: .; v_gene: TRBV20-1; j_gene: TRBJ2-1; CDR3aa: SAREKYVGASYNEQF
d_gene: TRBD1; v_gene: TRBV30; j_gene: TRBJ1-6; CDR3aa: AWSLPGQAPLH
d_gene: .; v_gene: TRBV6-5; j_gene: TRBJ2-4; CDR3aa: ASSYSYVGSVAKNIQY
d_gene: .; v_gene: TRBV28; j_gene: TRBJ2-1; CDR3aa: ASSFRDELF
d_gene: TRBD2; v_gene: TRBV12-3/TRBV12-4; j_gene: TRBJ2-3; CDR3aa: ASSTGGVGTDTQY
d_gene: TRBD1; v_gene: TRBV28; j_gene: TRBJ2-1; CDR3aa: ASSFPRQGATPRGDEQF
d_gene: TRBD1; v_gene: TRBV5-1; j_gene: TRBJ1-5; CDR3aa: ASSQGPMDRGLGQPQH
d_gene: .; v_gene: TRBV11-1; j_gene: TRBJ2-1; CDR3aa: ASSLEPLRVAYNEQF
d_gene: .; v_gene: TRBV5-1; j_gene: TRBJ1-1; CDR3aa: ASSPPGVVDTEAF
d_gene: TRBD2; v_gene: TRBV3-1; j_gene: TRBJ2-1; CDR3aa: ASSSRTSGNNEQF
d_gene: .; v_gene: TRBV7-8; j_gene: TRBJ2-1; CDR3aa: ASSSGQAGWDEQF
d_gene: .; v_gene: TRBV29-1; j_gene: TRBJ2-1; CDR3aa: SVEGFRKSSYNEQF
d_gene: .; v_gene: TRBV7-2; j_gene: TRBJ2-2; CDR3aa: ASSVFDEGELF
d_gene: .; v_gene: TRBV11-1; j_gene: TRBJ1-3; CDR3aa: ASSPTGTDSGNTIY
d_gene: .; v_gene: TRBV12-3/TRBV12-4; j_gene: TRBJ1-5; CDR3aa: ASSRTVYSNQPQH
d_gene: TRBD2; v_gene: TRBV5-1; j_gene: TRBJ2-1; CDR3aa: ASSLGGLAGPNEQF
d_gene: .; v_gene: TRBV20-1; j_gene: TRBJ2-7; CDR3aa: SASTGFSYEQY
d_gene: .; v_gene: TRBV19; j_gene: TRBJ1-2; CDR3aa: ASSIPSGGYT
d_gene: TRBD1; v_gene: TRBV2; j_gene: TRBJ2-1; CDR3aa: ASSPRDRDYNEQF
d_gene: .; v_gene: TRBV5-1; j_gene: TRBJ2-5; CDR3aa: ASREQSQETQY
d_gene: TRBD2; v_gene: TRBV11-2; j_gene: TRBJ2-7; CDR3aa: ASSLDLAGGPHEQY
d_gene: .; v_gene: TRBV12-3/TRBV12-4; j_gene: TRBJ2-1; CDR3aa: ATRDSGVYNEQF
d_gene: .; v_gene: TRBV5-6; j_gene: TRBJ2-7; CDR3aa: ASSLGVEGYEQY
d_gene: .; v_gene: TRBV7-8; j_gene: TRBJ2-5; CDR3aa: ASSLESAQETQY
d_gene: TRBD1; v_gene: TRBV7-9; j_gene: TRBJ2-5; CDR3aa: ASSSPTGKGRETQY
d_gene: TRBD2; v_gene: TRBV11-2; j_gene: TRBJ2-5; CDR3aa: ASSLMGTSGVRGTQY
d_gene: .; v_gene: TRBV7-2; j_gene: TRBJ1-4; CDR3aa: ASSLALGDAEKLF
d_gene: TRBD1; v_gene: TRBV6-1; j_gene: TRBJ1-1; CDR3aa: ASTPRGRGEAF
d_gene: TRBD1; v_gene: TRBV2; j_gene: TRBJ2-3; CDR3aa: ASSAGQVSTDTQY
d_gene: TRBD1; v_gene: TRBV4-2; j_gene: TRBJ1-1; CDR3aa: ASSLRGRPNEAF
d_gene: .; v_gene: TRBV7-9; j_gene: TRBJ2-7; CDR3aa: ASSLDAYSYEQY
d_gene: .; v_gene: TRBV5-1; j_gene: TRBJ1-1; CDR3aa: ASSLGQTRLNTEAF
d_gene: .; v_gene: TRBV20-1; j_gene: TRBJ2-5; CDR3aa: SVRRDTQETQY
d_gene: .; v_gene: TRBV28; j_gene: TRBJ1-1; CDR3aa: ASSSPPTGNTEAF
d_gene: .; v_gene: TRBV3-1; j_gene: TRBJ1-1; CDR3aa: ASSQESGARNTEAF
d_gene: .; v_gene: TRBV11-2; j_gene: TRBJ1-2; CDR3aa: ASSSRTDYGYT
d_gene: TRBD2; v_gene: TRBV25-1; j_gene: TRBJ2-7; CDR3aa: ASSEMYGRALVEQY
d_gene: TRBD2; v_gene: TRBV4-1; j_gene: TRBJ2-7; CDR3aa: ASSLQIAGGSYEQY
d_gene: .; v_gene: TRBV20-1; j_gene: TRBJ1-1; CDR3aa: SARDWDFSNTEAF
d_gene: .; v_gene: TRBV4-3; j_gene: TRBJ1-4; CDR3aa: ASSHRLNEKLF
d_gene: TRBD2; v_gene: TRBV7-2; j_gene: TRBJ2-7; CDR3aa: ASRRTSGKYEQY
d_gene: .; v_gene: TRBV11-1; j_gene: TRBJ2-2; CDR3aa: ASSTGTWTGELF
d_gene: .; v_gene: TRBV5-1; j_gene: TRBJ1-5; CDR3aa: ASSPNGQPQH
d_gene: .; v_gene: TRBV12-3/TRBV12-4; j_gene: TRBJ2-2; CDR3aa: ASSLRPAANTGELF
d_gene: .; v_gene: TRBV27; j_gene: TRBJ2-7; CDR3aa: ASSLRQYSFERY
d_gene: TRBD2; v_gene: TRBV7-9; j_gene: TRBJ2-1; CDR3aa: ASSEMSGALGEQF
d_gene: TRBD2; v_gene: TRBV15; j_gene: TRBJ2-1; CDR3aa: ATSRDRGLAGAGEQF
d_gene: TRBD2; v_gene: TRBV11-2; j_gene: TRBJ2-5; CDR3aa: ASSLTAGVKETQY
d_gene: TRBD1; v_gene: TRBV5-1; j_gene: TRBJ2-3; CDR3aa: ASSSGTGSADTQY
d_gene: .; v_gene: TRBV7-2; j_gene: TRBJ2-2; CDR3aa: ASTRIGELF